This T cell receptor (beta chain) was sequenced in a study of CD8 T cells in ankylosing spondylitis. The TCR beta libraries were generated through quantitative 5'-RACE incorporating molecular barcodes. TCRdb recomputed calls from the 5' RACE reads with MiXCR, one row per CDR3 protein. This table holds a few hundred thousand distinct CDR3 sequences, approximately 20% found once. The length of the CDR3 is 14 residues. Germline CDR1 LGHNA, CDR2 YSLEER. V dropped 2 bases and J dropped 0 bases, with 5 bases sitting between them. Whole-study findings and limits: For ankylosing spondylitis blood, a TCR beta motif of under ten highly homologous variants appeared characteristic. The study looked at matched synovial fluid samples from ankylosing spondylitis patients. Disease-linked clones were reported to be significantly enriched there.

About this clonotype: Its antigen is as yet unknown.

The specimen was blood, either unsorted or a sorted T cell fraction (not recorded which). This chain joins TRBV4-3 and TRBJ1-5; D unresolved. The receptor was derived from a male donor with ankylosing spondylitis. The CDR3 coding sequence is TGCGCCAGCAGCCAATCGGTTAGCAATCAGCCCCAGCATTTT. Translation: CASSQSVSNQPQHF.